The entry that follows covers one T cell receptor (beta chain) sequence. Its cognate antigen has yet to be identified. The data derive from a study of T cells expressing NK-cell markers (dated by TCRdb to 2018 to 2020). In the study overall: Three sorted T-cell subsets (CD3+CD56+NKG2C+, CD3+CD56+NKG2C- and CD3+CD56-NKG2C+) from roughly eight donors had their TCR beta-chain repertoires profiled. Seven of the eight sequenced donors were HCMV-seropositive and one was HCMV-seronegative. The study sequenced eight donors, all healthy volunteers chosen at random: three men and five women. Sequencing of the libraries produced 2 x 150 bp reads on Illumina HiSeq 2000/2500, MiSeq or NextSeq.

HCMV-specific IgG was detected in serum with a commercial ELISA kit to determine HCMV serostatus. Ficoll density gradient centrifugation was used to isolate peripheral blood mononuclear cells from blood. Paper-wide results and their limitations: For about 6 donors, the dominant CD3+CD56+NKG2C+ clonotypes were among the top 10 CD8+ clonotypes and accounted for about 1.0-7.5% of CD8+ T cells. Those dominant clonotypes were again the most abundant among CD3+CD56-NKG2C+ cells in a handful of donors, at roughly 25-65%. Whether the expanded NKG2C-expressing T cell clones were specific for HCMV antigens remained unclear.

The data were produced on an Illumina HiSeq 2000. The TCR beta cDNA libraries were made using 5'RACE template switching, a step that added both a universal primer site and unique molecular identifiers. cDNA synthesis was primed from the TCR beta constant segment, followed by two successive PCR amplification steps. In the authors' own workflow: MIGEC was used to demultiplex reads and group reads by UMI, and MiTCR was used to assemble and quantify clonotypes. To exclude erroneous sequences, any TCR cDNA sequence not supported by at least two reads was discarded. The tcR package was used for downstream repertoire analysis, and clonotypes were matched across fractions by CDR3 nucleotide sequence plus V segment. Antigen specificity was annotated against VDJdb with VDJmatch, allowing one amino acid substitution in CDR3. After TCRdb reprocessed the reads, each CDR3 protein sequence was kept as one row, without DNA. The V and J calls here are based on TCRdb, not the publication. The table kept for this sample lists about 150,000 distinct CDR3 sequences. The ten largest clones represent approximately 12% of the sample.

The sequenced sample consisted of blood T cells: a sorted CD56 or NKG2C T cell subset, CD4+ or CD8+ T cells, or bulk PBMC T cells (not recorded which). The receptor was isolated from a man younger than 30 in good health. Donor details come from another sample of the same person, matched by shared clones.

The CDR3 has the sequence CASRQGPDTQYF. The chain employs TRBV6-1 and TRBJ2-3. Looking up the germline V gene yields CDR1 MNHNS and CDR2 SASEGT. The CDR3 starts with the cysteine, ends with the phenylalanine, and has 12 residues. The DNA is not on file.